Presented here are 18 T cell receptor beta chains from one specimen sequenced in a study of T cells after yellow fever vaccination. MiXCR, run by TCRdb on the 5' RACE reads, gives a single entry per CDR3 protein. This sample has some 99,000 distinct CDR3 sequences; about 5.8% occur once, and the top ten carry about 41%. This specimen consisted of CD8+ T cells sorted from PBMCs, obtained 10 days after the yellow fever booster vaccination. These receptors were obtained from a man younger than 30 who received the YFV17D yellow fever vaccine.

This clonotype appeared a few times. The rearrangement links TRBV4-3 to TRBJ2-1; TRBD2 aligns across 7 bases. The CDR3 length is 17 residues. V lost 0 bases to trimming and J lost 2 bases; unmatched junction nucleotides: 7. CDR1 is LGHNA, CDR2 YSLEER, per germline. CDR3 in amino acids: CASSQDSAGETYNEQFF. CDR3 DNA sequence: TGCGCCAGCAGCCAAGATAGCGCGGGGGAAACCTACAATGAGCAGTTCTTC.

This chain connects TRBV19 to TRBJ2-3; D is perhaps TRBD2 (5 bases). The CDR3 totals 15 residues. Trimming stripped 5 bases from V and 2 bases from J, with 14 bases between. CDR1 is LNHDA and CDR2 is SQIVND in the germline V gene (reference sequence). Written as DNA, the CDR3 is TGTGCCAGTAGTCCAATATTGACTACCACAGATACGCAGTATTTT. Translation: CASSPILTTTDTQYF. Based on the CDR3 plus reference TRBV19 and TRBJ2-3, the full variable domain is DGGITQSPKYLFRKEGQNVTLSCEQNLNHDAMYWYRQDPGQGLRLIYYSQIVNDFQKGDIAEGYSVSREKKESFPLTVTSAQKNPTAFYLCASSPILTTTDTQYFGPGTRLTVL.

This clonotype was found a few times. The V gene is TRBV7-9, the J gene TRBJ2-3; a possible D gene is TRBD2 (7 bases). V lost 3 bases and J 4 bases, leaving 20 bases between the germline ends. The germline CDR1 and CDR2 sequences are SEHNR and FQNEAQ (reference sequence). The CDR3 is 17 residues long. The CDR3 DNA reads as TGTGCCAGCAGCTTCCCCGAGAGGGGGGGCCTCCCAGATACGCAGTATTTT. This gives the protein CASSFPERGGLPDTQYF.

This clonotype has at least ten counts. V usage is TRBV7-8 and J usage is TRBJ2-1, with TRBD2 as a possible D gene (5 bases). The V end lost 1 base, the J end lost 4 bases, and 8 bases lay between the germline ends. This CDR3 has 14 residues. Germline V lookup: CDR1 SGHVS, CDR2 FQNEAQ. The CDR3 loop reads CASSLDGLYNEQFF. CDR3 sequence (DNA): TGTGCCAGCAGCTTAGACGGACTGTACAATGAGCAGTTCTTC.

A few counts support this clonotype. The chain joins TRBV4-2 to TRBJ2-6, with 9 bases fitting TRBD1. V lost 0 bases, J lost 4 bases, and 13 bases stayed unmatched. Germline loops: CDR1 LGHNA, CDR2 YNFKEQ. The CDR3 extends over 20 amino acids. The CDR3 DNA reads TGTGCCAGCAGCCAAGATAATTTGTGGACAGGGGTCCCCGGGGCCAACGTCCTGACTTTC. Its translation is CASSQDNLWTGVPGANVLTF.

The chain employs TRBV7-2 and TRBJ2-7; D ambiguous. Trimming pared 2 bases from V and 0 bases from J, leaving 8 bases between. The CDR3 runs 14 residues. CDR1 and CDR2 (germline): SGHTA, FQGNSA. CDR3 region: CASSLSAGSYEQYV. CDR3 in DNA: TGTGCCAGCAGCTTAAGTGCCGGCTCCTACGAGCAGTACGTC.

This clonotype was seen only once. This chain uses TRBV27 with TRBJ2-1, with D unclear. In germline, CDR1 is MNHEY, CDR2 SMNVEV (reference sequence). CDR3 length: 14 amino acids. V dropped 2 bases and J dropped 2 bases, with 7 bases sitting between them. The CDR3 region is CASSLLGPYNEQFF. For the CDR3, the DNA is TGTGCCAGCAGTTTACTGGGCCCCTACAATGAGCAGTTCTTC.

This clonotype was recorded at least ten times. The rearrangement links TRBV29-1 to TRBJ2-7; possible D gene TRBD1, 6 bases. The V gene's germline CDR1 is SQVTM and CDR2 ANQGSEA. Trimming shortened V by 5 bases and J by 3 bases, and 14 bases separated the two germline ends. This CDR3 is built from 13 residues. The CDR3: CSVRAGDSYEQYF. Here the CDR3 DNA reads TGCAGCGTTCGAGCAGGGGATAGCTACGAGCAGTACTTC.

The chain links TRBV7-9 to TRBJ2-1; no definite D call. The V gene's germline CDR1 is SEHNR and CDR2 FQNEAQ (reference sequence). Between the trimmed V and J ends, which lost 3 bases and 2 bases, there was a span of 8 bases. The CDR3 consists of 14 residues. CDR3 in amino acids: CASSFVGTYNEQFF. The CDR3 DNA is TGTGCCAGCAGCTTTGTCGGAACCTACAATGAGCAGTTCTTC.

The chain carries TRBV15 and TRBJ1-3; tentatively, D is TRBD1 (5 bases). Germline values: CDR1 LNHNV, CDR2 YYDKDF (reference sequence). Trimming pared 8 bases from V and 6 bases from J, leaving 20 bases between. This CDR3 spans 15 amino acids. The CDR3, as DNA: TGTGCCACCGCCGACAGCTCTCGGAGGGTAAACACCATATATTTT. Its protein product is CATADSSRRVNTIYF. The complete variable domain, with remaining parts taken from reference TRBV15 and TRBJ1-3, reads DAMVIQNPRYQVTQFGKPVTLSCSQTLNHNVMYWYQQKSSQAPKLLFHYYDKDFNNEADTPDNFQSRRPNTSFCFLDIRSPGLGDTAMYLCATADSSRRVNTIYFGEGSWLTVV.

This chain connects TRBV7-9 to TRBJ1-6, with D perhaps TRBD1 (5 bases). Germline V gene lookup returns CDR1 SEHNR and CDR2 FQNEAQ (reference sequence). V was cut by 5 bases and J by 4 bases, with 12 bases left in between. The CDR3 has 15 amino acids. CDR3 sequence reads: CASSETGGYNSPLHF. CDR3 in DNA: TGTGCCAGCAGCGAGACCGGGGGGTATAATTCACCCCTCCACTTT.

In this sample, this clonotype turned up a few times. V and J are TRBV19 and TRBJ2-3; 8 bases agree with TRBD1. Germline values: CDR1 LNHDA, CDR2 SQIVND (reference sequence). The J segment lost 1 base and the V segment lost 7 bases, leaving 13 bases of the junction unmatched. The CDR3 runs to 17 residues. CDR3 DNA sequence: TGTGCCAGTACCCTCGTTGGGCGGGGACAGGGCACAGATACGCAGTATTTT. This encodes CASTLVGRGQGTDTQYF. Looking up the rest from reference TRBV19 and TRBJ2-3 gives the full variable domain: DGGITQSPKYLFRKEGQNVTLSCEQNLNHDAMYWYRQDPGQGLRLIYYSQIVNDFQKGDIAEGYSVSREKKESFPLTVTSAQKNPTAFYLCASTLVGRGQGTDTQYFGPGTRLTVL.

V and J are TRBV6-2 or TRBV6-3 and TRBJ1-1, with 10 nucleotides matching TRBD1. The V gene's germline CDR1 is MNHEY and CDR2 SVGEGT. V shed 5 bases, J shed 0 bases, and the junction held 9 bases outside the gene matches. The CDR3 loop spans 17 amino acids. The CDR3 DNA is TGTGCCAGCAGTACTGGAGACAGGGGGCAGATGAACACTGAAGCTTTCTTT. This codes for CASSTGDRGQMNTEAFF.

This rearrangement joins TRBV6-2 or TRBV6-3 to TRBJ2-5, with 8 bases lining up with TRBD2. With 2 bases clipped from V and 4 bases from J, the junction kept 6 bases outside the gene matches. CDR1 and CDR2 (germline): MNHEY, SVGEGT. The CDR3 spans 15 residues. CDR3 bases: TGTGCCAGCAGTTACGTGGGCGGGGGGAGAGAGACCCAGTACTTC. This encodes CASSYVGGGRETQYF.

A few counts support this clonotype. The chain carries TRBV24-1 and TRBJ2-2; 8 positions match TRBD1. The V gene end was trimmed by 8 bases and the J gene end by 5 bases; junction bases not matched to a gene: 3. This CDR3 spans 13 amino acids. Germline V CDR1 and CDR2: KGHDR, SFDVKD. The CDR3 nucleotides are TGTGCCACCAAACAGGGGGGAACCGGGGAGCTGTTTTTT. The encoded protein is CATKQGGTGELFF.

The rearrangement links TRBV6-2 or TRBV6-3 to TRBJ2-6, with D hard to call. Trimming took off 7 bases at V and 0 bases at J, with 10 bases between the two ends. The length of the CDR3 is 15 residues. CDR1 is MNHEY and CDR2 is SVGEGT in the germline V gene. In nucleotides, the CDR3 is TGTGCCAGCACCCTACACGTCTCTGGGGCCAACGTCCTGACTTTC. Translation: CASTLHVSGANVLTF.

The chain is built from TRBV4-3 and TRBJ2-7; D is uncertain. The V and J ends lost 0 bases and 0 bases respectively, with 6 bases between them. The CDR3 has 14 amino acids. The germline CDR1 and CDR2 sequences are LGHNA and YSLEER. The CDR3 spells CASSQDPVSYEQYF. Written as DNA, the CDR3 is TGCGCCAGCAGCCAAGATCCGGTCTCCTACGAGCAGTACTTC.

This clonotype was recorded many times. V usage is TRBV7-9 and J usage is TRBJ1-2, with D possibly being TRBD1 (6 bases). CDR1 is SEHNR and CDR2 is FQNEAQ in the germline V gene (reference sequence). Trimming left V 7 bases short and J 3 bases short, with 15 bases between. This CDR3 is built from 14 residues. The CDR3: CASIPPGVDYGYTF. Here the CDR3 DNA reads TGTGCCAGCATACCCCCAGGGGTCGACTATGGCTACACCTTC. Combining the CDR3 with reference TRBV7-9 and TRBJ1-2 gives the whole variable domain DTGVSQNPRHKITKRGQNVTFRCDPISEHNRLYWYRQTLGQGPEFLTYFQNEAQLEKSRLLSDRFSAERPKGSFSTLEIQRTEQGDSAMYLCASIPPGVDYGYTFGSGTRLTVV.